The next 10 T cell receptor beta chains were all read from a single sample in a study of PD-1 blockade in classical Hodgkin lymphoma. With no exception, relapse followed autologous stem cell transplantation in all patients, and brentuximab vedotin exposure varied. Profiling relied on immunoSEQ multiplex PCR, and the TCRdb table lists in-frame clones only, not all of them. The table lists fewer than 25,000 clones, 77% of them singletons, with 35% to 50% in the top ten. The material was peripheral blood mononuclear cells (PBMCs), obtained before the second cycle of nivolumab. The receptors derive from a human donor with classical Hodgkin lymphoma.

The chain employs TRBV5-1 and TRBJ2-1; 7 nucleotides line up with TRBD1. The V segment lost 0 bases and the J segment 4 bases; nucleotides outside the gene matches: 4. This CDR3 contains 15 residues. Germline V CDR1 and CDR2: SGHRS, YFSETQ. The CDR3 DNA sequence: TGCGCCAGCAGCTTGGACAGGGGTACGTACAATGAGCAGTTCTTC. This codes for CASSLDRGTYNEQFF.

The chain has TRBV10-2 and TRBJ1-4; D gene unclear. This CDR3 has 14 residues. Germline-derived CDR1 and CDR2 are WSHSY and SAAADI. Trimming removed 0 bases from V and 6 bases from J, with 8 bases in between. As DNA, the CDR3 is TGCGCCAGCAGTGAGTCGACCTTCGATGAAAAACTGTTTTTT. This codes for CASSESTFDEKLFF.

This clone was counted a single time. The chain has TRBV7-2 and TRBJ2-7, with 7 bases identical to TRBD1. The CDR3 is made up of 15 amino acids. Germline-derived CDR1 and CDR2 are SGHTA and FQGNSA. The trim removed 1 base at V and 3 bases at J, leaving 6 bases unmatched. The CDR3 protein is CASSLGWDSVYEQYF. The CDR3 DNA reads TGTGCCAGCAGCTTAGGGTGGGACAGCGTCTACGAGCAGTACTTC. Complete variable domain (other parts from reference TRBV7-2 and TRBJ2-7): GAGVSQSPSNKVTEKGKDVELRCDPISGHTALYWYRQSLGQGLEFLIYFQGNSAPDKSGLPSDRFSAERTGGSVSTLTIQRTQQEDSAVYLCASSLGWDSVYEQYFGPGTRLTVT.

The chain employs TRBV6-1 and TRBJ2-3; possible D gene TRBD1, 6 bases. In germline, CDR1 is MNHNS, CDR2 SASEGT. The CDR3 is 14 residues long. V gave up 8 bases and J gave up 2 bases, with 14 bases separating them. The CDR3 spells CASLKTGLTDTQYF. CDR3 coding DNA: TGTGCCAGCTTAAAGACAGGTCTCACAGATACGCAGTATTTT.

This chain joins TRBV5-1 and TRBJ1-1; TRBD1 matches 8 bases. The germline CDR1 and CDR2 sequences are SGHRS and YFSETQ. The CDR3 spans 12 residues. V shed 4 bases, J shed 10 bases, and the junction held 6 bases outside the gene matches. The DNA of the CDR3 is TGCGCCAGCAGCGTAGGACAGGGCTTAGCTTTCTTT. Residues: CASSVGQGLAFF.

V and J are TRBV6-1 and TRBJ2-7; D might be TRBD2 (5 bases). The CDR3 is 13 amino acids. V lost 3 bases, J lost 7 bases, and 13 bases lay in between. Germline-derived CDR1 and CDR2 are MNHNS and SASEGT. Here the CDR3 reads CASSEVLSGEQYF. In DNA, the CDR3 is TGTGCCAGCAGTGAGGTACTCTCGGGGGAGCAGTACTTC.

The rearrangement joins TRBV10-3 to TRBJ1-1, with D possibly being TRBD1 (6 bases). The CDR3 sequence is 15 residues long. Germline CDR1 and CDR2: ENHRY and SYGVKD. V was clipped by 6 bases and J by 4 bases, with 18 bases between them. The CDR3 bases are TGTGCCATCAGGCTGCAGGGGAAGGAGGGCACTGAAGCTTTCTTT. Translation gives CAIRLQGKEGTEAFF.

The genes are TRBV6-1 and TRBJ2-7, with 7 nucleotides matching TRBD1. The CDR3 is 14 amino acids. The trim removed 5 bases at V and 3 bases at J, leaving 7 bases unmatched. The germline V gene encodes CDR1 MNHNS and CDR2 SASEGT. In nucleotides, the CDR3 is TGTGCCAGCAGTTTAGACAGGGTGAGCTACGAGCAGTACTTC. Its translation is CASSLDRVSYEQYF.

In this sample, this clone turned up once. This rearrangement joins TRBV5-1 to TRBJ2-1; 10 bases are a match to TRBD2. CDR1 SGHRS and CDR2 YFSETQ come from the germline V gene. This CDR3 is built from 14 residues. V shed 3 bases and J 6 bases; nucleotides not matched to a gene: 3. The CDR3: CASSSGLASNEQFF. CDR3 sequence (DNA): TGCGCCAGCAGCTCGGGACTAGCGAGCAATGAGCAGTTCTTC.

This rearrangement joins TRBV5-6 to TRBJ2-5; D is undetermined. The V end lost 1 base, the J end lost 4 bases, and 11 bases lay between the germline ends. Per the germline V gene, CDR1 is SGHDT and CDR2 is YYEEEE. This CDR3 contains 14 residues. CDR3 in amino acids: CASSLLSGRETQYF. The CDR3 DNA is TGTGCCAGCAGCTTGTTATCAGGTCGAGAGACCCAGTACTTC. Supplemented by reference TRBV5-6 and TRBJ2-5, the full variable domain reads DAGVTQSPTHLIKTRGQQVTLRCSPKSGHDTVSWYQQALGQGPQFIFQYYEEEERQRGNFPDRFSGHQFPNYSSELNVNALLLGDSALYLCASSLLSGRETQYFGPGTRLLVL.